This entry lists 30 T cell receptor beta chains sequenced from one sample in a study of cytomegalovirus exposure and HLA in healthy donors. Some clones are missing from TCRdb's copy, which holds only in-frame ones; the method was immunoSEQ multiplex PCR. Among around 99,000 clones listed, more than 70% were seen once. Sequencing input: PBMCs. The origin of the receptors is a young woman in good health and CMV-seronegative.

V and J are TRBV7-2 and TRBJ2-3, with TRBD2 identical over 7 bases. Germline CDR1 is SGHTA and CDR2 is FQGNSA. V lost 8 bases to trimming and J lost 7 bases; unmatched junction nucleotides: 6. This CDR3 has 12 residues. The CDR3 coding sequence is TGTGCCAGCGGAAGCGGGATAAATACGCAGTATTTT. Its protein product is CASGSGINTQYF. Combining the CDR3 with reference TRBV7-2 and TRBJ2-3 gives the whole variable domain GAGVSQSPSNKVTEKGKDVELRCDPISGHTALYWYRQSLGQGLEFLIYFQGNSAPDKSGLPSDRFSAERTGGSVSTLTIQRTQQEDSAVYLCASGSGINTQYFGPGTRLTVL.

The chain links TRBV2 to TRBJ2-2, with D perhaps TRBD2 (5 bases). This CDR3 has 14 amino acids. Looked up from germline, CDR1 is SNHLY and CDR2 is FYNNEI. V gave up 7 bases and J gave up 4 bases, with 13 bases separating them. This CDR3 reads CASTNSGITGELFF. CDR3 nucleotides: TGTGCCAGCACTAACTCCGGGATCACCGGGGAGCTGTTTTTT.

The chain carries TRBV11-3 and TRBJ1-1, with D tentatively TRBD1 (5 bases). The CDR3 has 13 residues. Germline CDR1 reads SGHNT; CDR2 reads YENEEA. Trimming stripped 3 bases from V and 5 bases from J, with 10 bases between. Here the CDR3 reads CASSFDSRTEAFF. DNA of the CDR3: TGTGCCAGCAGCTTCGACAGCCGGACTGAAGCTTTCTTT.

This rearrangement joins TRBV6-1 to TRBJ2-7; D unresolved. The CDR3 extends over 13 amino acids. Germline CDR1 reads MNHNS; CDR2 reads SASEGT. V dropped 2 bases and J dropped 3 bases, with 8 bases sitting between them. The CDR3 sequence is CASSEKENYEQYF. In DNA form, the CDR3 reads TGTGCCAGCAGTGAAAAGGAGAACTACGAGCAGTACTTC.

The CDR3 sequence is CASSFWSSYNSPLHF. The CDR3 DNA is TGTGCCAGCAGTTTTTGGAGCTCCTATAATTCACCCCTCCACTTT. The V gene is TRBV27, the J gene TRBJ1-6; no clear D gene. In germline, CDR1 is MNHEY, CDR2 SMNVEV (reference sequence). This CDR3 contains 15 residues. Trimming took off 3 bases at V and 0 bases at J, with 6 bases between the two ends.

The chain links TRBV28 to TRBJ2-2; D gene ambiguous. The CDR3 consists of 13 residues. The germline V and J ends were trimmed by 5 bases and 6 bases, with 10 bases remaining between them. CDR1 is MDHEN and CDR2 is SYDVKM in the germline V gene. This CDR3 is CASSQVVSGELFF. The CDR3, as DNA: TGTGCCAGCAGTCAGGTGGTCTCCGGGGAGCTGTTTTTT.

The CDR3 loop reads CASTLQGPNTEAFF. The CDR3 nucleotides are TGTGCCAGCACCCTACAGGGCCCGAACACTGAAGCTTTCTTT. The chain carries TRBV2 and TRBJ1-1; D might be TRBD1 (6 bases). Trimming left V 7 bases short and J 1 base short, with 13 bases between. This CDR3 is built from 14 residues. The germline gives CDR1 SNHLY, CDR2 FYNNEI.

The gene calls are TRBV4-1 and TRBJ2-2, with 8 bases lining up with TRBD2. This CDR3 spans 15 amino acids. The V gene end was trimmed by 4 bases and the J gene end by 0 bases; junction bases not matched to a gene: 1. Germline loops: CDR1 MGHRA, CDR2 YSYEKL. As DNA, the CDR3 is TGCGCCAGCAGCCTTAGCGGGGCGAACACCGGGGAGCTGTTTTTT. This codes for CASSLSGANTGELFF.

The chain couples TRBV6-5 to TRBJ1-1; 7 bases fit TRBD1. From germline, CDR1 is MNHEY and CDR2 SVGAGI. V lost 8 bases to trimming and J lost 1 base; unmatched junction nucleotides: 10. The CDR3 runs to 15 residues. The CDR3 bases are TGTGCCAGCCGGGACAGTATCTTCAAGAACACTGAAGCTTTCTTT. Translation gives CASRDSIFKNTEAFF.

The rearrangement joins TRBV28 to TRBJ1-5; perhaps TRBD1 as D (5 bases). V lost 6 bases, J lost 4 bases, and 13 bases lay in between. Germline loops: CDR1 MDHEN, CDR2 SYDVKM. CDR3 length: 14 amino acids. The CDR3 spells CASREVRGNQPQHF. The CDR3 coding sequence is TGTGCCAGCAGAGAGGTAAGGGGAAATCAGCCCCAGCATTTT. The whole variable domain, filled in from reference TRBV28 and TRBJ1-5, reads DVKVTQSSRYLVKRTGEKVFLECVQDMDHENMFWYRQDPGLGLRLIYFSYDVKMKEKGDIPEGYSVSREKKERFSLILESASTNQTSMYLCASREVRGNQPQHFGDGTRLSIL.

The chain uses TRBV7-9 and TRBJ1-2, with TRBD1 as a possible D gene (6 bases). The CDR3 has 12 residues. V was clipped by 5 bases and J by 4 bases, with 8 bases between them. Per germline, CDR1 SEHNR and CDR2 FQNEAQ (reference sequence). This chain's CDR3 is CASSQDSYGYTF. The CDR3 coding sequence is TGTGCCAGCAGCCAGGACAGCTATGGCTACACCTTC.

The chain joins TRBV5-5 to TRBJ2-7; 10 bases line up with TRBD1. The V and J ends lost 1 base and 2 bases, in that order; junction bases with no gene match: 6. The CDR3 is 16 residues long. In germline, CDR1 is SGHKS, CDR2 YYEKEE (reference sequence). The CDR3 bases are TGTGCCAGCAGCTTGTTTCCGGGACAGGGGCCCTACGAGCAGTACTTC. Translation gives CASSLFPGQGPYEQYF.

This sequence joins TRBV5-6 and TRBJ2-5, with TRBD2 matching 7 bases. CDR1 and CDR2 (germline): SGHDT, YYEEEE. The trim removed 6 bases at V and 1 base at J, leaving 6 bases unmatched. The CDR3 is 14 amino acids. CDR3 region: CASKKWEGQETQYF. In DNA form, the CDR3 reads TGTGCCAGCAAAAAATGGGAGGGCCAAGAGACCCAGTACTTC.

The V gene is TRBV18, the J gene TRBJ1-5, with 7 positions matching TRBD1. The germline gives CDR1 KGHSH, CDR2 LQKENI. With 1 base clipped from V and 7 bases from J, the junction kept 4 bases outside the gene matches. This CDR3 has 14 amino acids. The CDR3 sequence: CASSPLQGVQPQHF. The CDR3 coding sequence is TGTGCCAGCTCACCACTTCAGGGGGTCCAGCCCCAGCATTTT.

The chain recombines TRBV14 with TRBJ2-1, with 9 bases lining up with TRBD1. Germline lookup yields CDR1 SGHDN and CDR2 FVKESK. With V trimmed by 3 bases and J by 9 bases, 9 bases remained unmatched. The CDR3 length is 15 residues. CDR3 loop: CASSQGQGGLFEQFF. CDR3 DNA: TGTGCCAGCAGCCAGGGACAGGGTGGACTTTTTGAGCAGTTCTTC.

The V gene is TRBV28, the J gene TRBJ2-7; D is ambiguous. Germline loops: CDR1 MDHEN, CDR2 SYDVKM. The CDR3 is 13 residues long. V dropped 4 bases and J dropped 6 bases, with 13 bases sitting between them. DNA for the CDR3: TGTGCCAGCAGTTCCCCACCTTCGGGCGAGCAGTACTTC. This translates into CASSSPPSGEQYF.

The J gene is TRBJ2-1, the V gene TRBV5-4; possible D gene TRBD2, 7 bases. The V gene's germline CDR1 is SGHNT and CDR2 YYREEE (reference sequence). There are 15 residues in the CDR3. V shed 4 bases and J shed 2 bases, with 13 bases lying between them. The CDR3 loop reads CASSLGGVTYNEQFF. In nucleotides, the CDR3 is TGTGCCAGCAGCCTAGGGGGGGTGACCTACAATGAGCAGTTCTTC. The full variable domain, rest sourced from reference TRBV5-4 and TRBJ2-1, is ETGVTQSPTHLIKTRGQQVTLRCSSQSGHNTVSWYQQALGQGPQFIFQYYREEENGRGNFPPRFSGLQFPNYSSELNVNALELDDSALYLCASSLGGVTYNEQFFGPGTRLTVL.

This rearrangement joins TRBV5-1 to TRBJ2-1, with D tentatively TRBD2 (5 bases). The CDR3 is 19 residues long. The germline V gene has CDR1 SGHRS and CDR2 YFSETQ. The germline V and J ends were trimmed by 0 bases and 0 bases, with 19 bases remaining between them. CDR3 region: CASSLGGSLATGSYNEQFF. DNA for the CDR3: TGCGCCAGCAGCTTGGGTGGGAGTCTAGCCACGGGCTCCTACAATGAGCAGTTCTTC.

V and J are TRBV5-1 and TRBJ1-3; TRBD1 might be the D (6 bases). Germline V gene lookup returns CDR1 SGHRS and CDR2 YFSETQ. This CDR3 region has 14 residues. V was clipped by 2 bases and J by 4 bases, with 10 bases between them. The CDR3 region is CASSLAGDGNTIYF. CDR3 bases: TGCGCCAGCAGCTTAGCAGGGGACGGAAACACCATATATTTT. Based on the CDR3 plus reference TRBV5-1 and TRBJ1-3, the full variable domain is KAGVTQTPRYLIKTRGQQVTLSCSPISGHRSVSWYQQTPGQGLQFLFEYFSETQRNKGNFPGRFSGRQFSNSRSEMNVSTLELGDSALYLCASSLAGDGNTIYFGEGSWLTVV.

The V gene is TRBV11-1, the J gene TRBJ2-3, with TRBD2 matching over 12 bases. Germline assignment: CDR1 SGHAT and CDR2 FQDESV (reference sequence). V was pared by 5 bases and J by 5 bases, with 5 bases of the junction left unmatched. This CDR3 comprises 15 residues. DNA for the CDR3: TGTGCCAGCAGCAGGCGACTAGCGGGGGAAGATACGCAGTATTTT. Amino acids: CASSRRLAGEDTQYF.

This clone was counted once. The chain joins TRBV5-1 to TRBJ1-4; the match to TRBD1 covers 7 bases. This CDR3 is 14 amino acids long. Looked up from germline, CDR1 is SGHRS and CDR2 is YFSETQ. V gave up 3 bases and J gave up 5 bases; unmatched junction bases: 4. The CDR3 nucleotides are TGCGCCAGCAGCTCGGGACAGAGCAATGAAAAACTGTTTTTT. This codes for CASSSGQSNEKLFF.

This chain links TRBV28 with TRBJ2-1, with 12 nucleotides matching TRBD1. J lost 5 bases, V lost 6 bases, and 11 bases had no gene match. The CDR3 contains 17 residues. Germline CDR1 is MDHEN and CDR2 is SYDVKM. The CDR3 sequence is CASRKLTGTGGHNEQFF. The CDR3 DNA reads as TGTGCCAGCAGAAAACTCACCGGGACAGGGGGCCACAATGAGCAGTTCTTC.

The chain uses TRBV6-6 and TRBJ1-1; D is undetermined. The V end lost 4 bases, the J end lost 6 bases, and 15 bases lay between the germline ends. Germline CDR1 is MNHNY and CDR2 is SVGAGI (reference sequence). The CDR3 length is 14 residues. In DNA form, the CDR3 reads TGTGCCAGCAGTTCTGGTGGGAGGATGGCTGAAGCTTTCTTT. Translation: CASSSGGRMAEAFF.

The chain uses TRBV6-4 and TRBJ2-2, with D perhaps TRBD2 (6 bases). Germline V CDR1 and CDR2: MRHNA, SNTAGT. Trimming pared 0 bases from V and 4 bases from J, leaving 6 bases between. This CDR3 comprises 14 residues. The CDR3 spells CASSDSTSTGELFF. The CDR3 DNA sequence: TGTGCCAGCAGTGACTCGACTAGCACCGGGGAGCTGTTTTTT.

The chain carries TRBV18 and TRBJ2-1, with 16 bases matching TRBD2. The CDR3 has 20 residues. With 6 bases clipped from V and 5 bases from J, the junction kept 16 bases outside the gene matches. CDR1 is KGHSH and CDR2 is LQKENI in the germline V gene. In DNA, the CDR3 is TGTGCCAGCTCTCCGATCCCGGGACTAGCGGGAGGGCCCGCCCACAATGAGCAGTTCTTC. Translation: CASSPIPGLAGGPAHNEQFF.

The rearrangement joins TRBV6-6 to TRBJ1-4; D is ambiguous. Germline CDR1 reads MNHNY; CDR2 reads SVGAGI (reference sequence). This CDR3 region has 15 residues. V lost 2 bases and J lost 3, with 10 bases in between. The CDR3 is CASSYIRGANEKLFF. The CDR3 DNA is TGTGCCAGCAGTTACATCCGGGGTGCTAATGAAAAACTGTTTTTT.

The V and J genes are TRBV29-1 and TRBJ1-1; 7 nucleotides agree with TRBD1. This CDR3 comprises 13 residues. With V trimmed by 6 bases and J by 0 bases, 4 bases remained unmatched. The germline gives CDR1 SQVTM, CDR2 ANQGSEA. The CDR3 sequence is CSVEQGMNTEAFF. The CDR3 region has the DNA TGCAGCGTCGAACAGGGGATGAACACTGAAGCTTTCTTT.

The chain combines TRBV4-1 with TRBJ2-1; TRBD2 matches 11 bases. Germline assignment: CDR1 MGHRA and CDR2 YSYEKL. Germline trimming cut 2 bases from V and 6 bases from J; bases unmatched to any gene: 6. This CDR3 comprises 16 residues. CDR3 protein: CASSQISGGGINEQFF. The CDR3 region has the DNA TGCGCCAGCAGCCAAATTAGCGGGGGGGGAATCAATGAGCAGTTCTTC.

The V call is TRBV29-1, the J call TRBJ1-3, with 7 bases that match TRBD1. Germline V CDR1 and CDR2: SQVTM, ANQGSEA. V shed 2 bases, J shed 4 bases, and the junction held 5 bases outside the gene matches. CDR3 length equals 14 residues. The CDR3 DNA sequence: TGCAGCGTTGAAAGGACAGGCCTCGGAAACACCATATATTTT. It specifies CSVERTGLGNTIYF.

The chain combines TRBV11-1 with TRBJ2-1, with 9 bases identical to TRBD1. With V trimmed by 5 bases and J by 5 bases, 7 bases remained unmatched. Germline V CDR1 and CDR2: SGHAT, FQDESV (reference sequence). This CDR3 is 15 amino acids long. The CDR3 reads CASSTGTGRNNEQFF. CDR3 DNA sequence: TGTGCCAGCAGCACCGGGACAGGGAGGAACAATGAGCAGTTCTTC.